This T cell receptor beta chain was profiled in a study of post-analysis software for immune sequencing data. Incorporated into the TCR beta cDNA libraries were unique molecular identifiers, which served to reduce PCR and sequencing biases. A single record per CDR3 protein comes from TCRdb applying MiXCR to the PCR reads. This table holds about 460,000 distinct CDR3 sequences, around 40% found once. Findings and caveats of the study: About 5 TRBV segments were significantly more frequent in patients than in controls. TRBV5-6, TRBV5-1 and TRBV20-1 were among these segments.

The CDR3 is 13 amino acids. Germline V CDR1 and CDR2: SQVTM, ANQGSEA. Between the trimmed V and J ends, which lost 3 bases and 2 bases, there was a span of 10 bases. Worth noting for this clonotype: Its antigen is still unknown.

This TCR was sampled from a girl between 10 and 17 years old with multiple sclerosis. V usage is TRBV29-1 and J usage is TRBJ2-5, with D possibly matching TRBD2 (6 bases). The sample taken for sequencing was blood. In DNA form, the CDR3 reads TGCAGCGTTGAGGGACTCACACAAGAGACCCAGTACTTC. This codes for CSVEGLTQETQYF.